This note documents a single T cell receptor beta chain sequence. The sample comes from a study of tumor T cells in aggressive B-cell lymphoma. Repertoires were generated with immunoSEQ multiplex PCR, while TCRdb's copy carries only in-frame clones and drops some. The sample lists over 1,000 clones, 80% to 95% occurring once. The CDR3 consists of 14 residues. Trimming removed 5 bases from V and 3 bases from J; junction bases left unmatched: 7. Germline CDR1 is SGHRS and CDR2 is YFSETQ. The chain joins TRBV5-1 to TRBJ1-2, with 7 positions matching TRBD1. The sequenced sample consisted of tumor tissue. This sequence originates from an adult with diffuse large B cell lymphoma. This CDR3 reads CASRRDRVDYGYTF. Written as DNA, the CDR3 is TGCGCCAGCAGGAGAGACAGGGTGGACTATGGCTACACCTTC.